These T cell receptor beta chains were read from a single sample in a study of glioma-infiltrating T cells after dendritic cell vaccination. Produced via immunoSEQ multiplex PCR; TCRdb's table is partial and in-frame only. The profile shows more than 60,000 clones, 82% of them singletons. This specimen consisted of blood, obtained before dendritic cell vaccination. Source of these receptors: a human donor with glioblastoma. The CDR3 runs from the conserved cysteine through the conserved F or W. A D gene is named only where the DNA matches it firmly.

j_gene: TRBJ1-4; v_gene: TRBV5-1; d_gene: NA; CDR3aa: CASSLAGTQGKGEKLFF; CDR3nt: TGCGCCAGCAGCTTGGCCGGGACCCAGGGGAAGGGGGAAAAACTGTTTTTT
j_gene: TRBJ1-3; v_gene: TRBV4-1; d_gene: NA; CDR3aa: CASSLTGNTIYF; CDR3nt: TGCGCCAGCAGCCTTACTGGAAACACCATATATTTT
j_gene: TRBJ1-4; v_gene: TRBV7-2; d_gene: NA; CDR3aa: CASSFDRFGEKLFF; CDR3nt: TGTGCCAGCAGCTTCGACAGGTTTGGAGAAAAACTGTTTTTT
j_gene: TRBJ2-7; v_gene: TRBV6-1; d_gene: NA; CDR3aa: CASTDVQYSYEQYF; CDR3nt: TGTGCCAGCACCGACGTACAGTACTCCTACGAGCAGTACTTC
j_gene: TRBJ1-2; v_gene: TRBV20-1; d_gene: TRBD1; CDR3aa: CSADRAYGYTF; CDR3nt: TGCAGTGCGGACAGGGCATATGGCTACACCTTC
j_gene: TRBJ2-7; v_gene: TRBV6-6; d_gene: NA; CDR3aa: CASMSGSYEQYF; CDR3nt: TGTGCCAGCATGAGCGGATCCTACGAGCAGTACTTC
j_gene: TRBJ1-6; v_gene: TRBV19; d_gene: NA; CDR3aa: CASSISLQGGNSPLHF; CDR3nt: TGTGCCAGTAGTATATCTCTTCAGGGAGGTAATTCACCCCTCCACTTT
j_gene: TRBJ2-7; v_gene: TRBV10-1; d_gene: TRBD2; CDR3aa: CASSALAGSSEQYF; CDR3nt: TGCGCCAGCAGTGCCTTAGCGGGGTCTTCCGAGCAGTACTTC
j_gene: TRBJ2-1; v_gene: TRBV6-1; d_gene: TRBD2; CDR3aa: CASSGLAGGPGTYNEQFF; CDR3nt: TGTGCCAGCAGTGGCCTAGCGGGGGGGCCCGGAACCTACAATGAGCAGTTCTTC
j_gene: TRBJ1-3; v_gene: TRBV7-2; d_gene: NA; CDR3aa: CASSLGGGSGNTIYF; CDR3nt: TGTGCCAGCAGCTTAGGGGGGGGCTCTGGAAACACCATATATTTT